This T cell receptor beta chain appears in the sequencing data of a study of CDR3 diversity in severe acne. TCRdb reprocessed the PCR reads with MiXCR, giving one entry per CDR3 protein. Of more than 85,000 distinct CDR3 sequences listed, approximately 52% are singletons. Germline CDR1 reads SEHNR; CDR2 reads FQNEAQ (reference sequence). This CDR3 comprises 15 residues. The V gene end was trimmed by 4 bases and the J gene end by 2 bases; junction bases not matched to a gene: 4. This clonotype was sampled from a male donor in good health, serving as a control. The specimen was blood. The chain joins TRBV7-9 to TRBJ1-3, with 8 bases lining up with TRBD1. The CDR3: CASSSLTGAGNTIYF. The CDR3 nucleotides read TGTGCCAGCAGCTCATTGACAGGGGCTGGAAACACCATATATTTT.